Following are 4 T cell receptor beta chains from one sample sequenced in a study of blood T cell repertoires in COVID-19. Clones were sequenced by immunoSEQ multiplex PCR, and TCRdb holds only the in-frame ones, with some missing. This table holds 150,000 to 200,000 clones, 65% to 90% found once. Source material: peripheral blood. Receptors were obtained from a human donor in a cohort sampled during active COVID-19.

V gene TRBV6-5 combines with J gene TRBJ2-5, with TRBD1 as a possible D gene (5 bases). The CDR3 is 14 residues long. Trimming left V 6 bases short and J 5 bases short, with 16 bases between. Germline CDR1 MNHEY, CDR2 SVGAGI. CDR3 DNA: TGTGCCAGCAGCACAGGTACATTGGCGGAGACCCAGTACTTC. Protein sequence: CASSTGTLAETQYF.

The chain has TRBV6-4 and TRBJ2-6, with 9 bases lining up with TRBD2. V shed 0 bases, J shed 0 bases, and the junction held 3 bases outside the gene matches. Looked up from germline, CDR1 is MRHNA and CDR2 is SNTAGT. CDR3 length: 18 residues. CDR3 coding DNA: TGTGCCAGCAGTGACTCTCTGCGGGAGGGCTCTGGGGCCAACGTCCTGACTTTC. As protein: CASSDSLREGSGANVLTF.

The V gene is TRBV27, the J gene TRBJ2-2, with TRBD2 identical over 9 bases. The length of the CDR3 is 14 residues. Trimming took 8 bases from V and 7 from J; bases not matched to a gene: 8. Germline V gene sequence: CDR1 MNHEY, CDR2 SMNVEV (reference sequence). This CDR3 reads CASRPSGGFGELFF. The CDR3 DNA reads as TGTGCCAGCCGGCCAAGCGGGGGGTTCGGGGAGCTGTTTTTT.

This clone was detected once. This rearrangement joins TRBV18 to TRBJ2-1; 8 nucleotides align to TRBD1. Losses at the gene ends were 1 base for V and 5 bases for J; bases not matched to a gene: 7. This CDR3 contains 16 residues. From germline, CDR1 is KGHSH and CDR2 LQKENI. CDR3 nucleotide sequence: TGTGCCAGCTCACCACTTGTAACAGGGGGAAACAATGAGCAGTTCTTC. It encodes CASSPLVTGGNNEQFF.